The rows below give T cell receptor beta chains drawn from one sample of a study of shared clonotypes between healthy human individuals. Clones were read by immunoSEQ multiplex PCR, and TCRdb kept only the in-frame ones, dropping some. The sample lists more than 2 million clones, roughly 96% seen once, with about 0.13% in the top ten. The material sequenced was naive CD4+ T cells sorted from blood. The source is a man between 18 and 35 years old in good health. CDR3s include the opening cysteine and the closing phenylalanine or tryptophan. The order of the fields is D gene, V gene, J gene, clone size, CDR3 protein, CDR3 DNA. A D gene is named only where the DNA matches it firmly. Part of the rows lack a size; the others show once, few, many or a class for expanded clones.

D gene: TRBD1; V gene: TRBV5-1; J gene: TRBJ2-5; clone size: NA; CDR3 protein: CASSTGQGAPETQYF; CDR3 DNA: TGCGCCAGCAGTACGGGGCAGGGGGCTCCAGAGACCCAGTACTTC
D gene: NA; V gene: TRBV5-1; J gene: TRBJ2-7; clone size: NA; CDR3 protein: CASRLRDTAYEQYF; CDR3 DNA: TGCGCCAGCAGGCTCCGGGACACGGCCTACGAGCAGTACTTC
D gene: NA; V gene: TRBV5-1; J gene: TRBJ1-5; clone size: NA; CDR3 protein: CASSLGGDGNNQPQHF; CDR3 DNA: TGCGCCAGCAGCTTGGGTGGGGACGGGAACAATCAGCCCCAGCATTTT
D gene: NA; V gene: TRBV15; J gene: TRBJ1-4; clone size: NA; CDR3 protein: CATSIGFGGANEKLFF; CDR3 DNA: TGTGCCACCAGCATAGGTTTCGGGGGGGCGAACGAAAAACTGTTTTTT
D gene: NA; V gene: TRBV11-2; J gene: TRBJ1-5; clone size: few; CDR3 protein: CASSLEPVYNQPQHF; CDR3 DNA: TGTGCCAGCAGCTTAGAACCGGTGTACAATCAGCCCCAGCATTTT
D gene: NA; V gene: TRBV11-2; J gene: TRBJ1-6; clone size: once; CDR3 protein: CASSSRGQVYNSPLHF; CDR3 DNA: TGTGCCAGCAGCTCCAGGGGTCAGGTTTATAATTCACCCCTCCACTTT
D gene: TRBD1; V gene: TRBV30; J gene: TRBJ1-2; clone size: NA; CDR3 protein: CAWNEGQLFGYTF; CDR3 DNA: TGTGCCTGGAATGAGGGACAGCTTTTTGGCTACACCTTC
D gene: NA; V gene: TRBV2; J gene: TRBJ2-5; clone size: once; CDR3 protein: CASRVALETQYF; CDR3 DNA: TGTGCCAGCCGAGTGGCCCTAGAGACCCAGTACTTC
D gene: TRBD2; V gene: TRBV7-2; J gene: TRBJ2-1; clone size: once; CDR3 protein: CASSHTVLAPINEQFF; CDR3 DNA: TGTGCCAGCAGCCACACCGTACTAGCGCCTATCAATGAGCAGTTCTTC
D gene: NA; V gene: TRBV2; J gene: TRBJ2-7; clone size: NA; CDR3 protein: CASSAETGPTYEQYF; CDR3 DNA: TGTGCCAGCAGTGCCGAAACCGGGCCCACCTACGAGCAGTACTTC
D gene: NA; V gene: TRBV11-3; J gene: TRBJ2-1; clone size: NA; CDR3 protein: CASSLDRGSYNEQFF; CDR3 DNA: TGTGCCAGCAGCTTAGACAGGGGCTCCTACAATGAGCAGTTCTTC
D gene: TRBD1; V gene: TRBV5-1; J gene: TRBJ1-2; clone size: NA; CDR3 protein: CASSLADRVGYTF; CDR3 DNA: TGCGCCAGCAGCTTGGCCGACAGGGTCGGCTACACCTTC
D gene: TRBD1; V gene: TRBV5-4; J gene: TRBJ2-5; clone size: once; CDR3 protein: CASSVDRGQETQYF; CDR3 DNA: TGTGCCAGCAGCGTGGACAGGGGGCAAGAGACCCAGTACTTC
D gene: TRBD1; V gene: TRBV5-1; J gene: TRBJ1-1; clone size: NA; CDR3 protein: CASSDVTGALEAFF; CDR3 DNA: TGCGCCAGCAGCGACGTAACAGGGGCCCTTGAAGCTTTCTTT
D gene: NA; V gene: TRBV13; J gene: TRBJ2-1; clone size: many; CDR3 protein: CASTPRDTYNEQFF; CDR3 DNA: TGTGCCAGCACGCCCCGGGACACCTACAATGAGCAGTTCTTC
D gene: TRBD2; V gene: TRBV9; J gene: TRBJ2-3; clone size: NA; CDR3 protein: CASSVLLTSGADTQYF; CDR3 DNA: TGTGCCAGCAGCGTCCTCCTGACTAGCGGCGCAGATACGCAGTATTTT
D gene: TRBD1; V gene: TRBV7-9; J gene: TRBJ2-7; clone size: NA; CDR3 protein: CASSYPGTGTYEQYF; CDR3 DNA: TGTGCCAGCAGCTATCCCGGGACAGGAACCTACGAGCAGTACTTC
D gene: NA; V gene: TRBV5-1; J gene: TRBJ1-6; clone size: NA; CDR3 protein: CASSRGANNSPLHF; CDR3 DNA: TGCGCCAGCAGTCGGGGGGCAAATAATTCACCCCTCCACTTT
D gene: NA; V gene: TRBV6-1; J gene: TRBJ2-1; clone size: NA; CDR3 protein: CASRSRGSQNEQFF; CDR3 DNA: TGTGCCAGCAGGTCCCGGGGCAGCCAAAATGAGCAGTTCTTC
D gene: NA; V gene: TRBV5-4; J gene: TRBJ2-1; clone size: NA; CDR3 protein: CASSLFRGGENNEQFF; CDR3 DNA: TGTGCCAGCAGCTTGTTTAGAGGCGGGGAAAACAATGAGCAGTTCTTC
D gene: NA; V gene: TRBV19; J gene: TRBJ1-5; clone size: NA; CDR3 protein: CASSIVLGLGSNQPQHF; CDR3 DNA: TGTGCCAGTAGTATAGTGCTGGGACTGGGAAGCAATCAGCCCCAGCATTTT
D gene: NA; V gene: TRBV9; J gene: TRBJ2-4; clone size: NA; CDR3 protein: CASSGWVRGLKNIQYF; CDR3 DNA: TGTGCCAGCAGCGGTTGGGTCCGGGGCCTAAAAAACATTCAGTACTTC
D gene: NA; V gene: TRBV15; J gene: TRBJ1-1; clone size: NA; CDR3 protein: CATSRDRGSANEAFF; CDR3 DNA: TGTGCCACCAGCAGGGACCGGGGGAGTGCGAATGAAGCTTTCTTT
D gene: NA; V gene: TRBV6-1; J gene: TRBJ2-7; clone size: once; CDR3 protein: CASTTGTTISYEQYF; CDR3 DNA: TGTGCCAGTACGACTGGGACAACTATTTCCTACGAGCAGTACTTC
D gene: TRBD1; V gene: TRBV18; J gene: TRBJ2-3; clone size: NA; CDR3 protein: CASSPQGRGLDTQYF; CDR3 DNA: TGTGCCAGCTCACCTCAAGGCAGGGGGTTAGATACGCAGTATTTT
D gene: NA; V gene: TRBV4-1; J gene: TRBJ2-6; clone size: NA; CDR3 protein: CASSRNTAAMGANVLTF; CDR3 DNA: TGCGCCAGCAGCCGCAATACGGCGGCTATGGGGGCCAACGTCCTGACTTTC
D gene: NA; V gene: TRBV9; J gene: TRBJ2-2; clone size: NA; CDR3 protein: CASSPGTGELFF; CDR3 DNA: TGTGCCAGCAGCCCGGGAACCGGGGAGCTGTTTTTT
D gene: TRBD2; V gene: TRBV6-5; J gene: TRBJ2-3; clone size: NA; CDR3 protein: CASSTSGSTDTQYF; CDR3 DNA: TGTGCCAGCAGTACTAGCGGAAGCACAGATACGCAGTATTTT
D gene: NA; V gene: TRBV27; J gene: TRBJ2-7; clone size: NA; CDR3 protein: CASSSVAQTYEQYF; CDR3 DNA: TGTGCCAGCAGTTCCGTGGCACAAACCTACGAGCAGTACTTC
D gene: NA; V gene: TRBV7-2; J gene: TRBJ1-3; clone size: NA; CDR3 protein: CASSSGTLGNTIYF; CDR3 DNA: TGTGCCAGCAGCTCCGGAACACTTGGAAACACCATATATTTT
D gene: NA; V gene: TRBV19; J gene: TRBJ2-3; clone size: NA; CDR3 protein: CASSIRDPDTQYF; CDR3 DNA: TGTGCCAGTAGTATACGAGACCCCGATACGCAGTATTTT
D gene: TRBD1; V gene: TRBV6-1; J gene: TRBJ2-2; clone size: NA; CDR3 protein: CASSEGTGVTGELFF; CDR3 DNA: TGTGCCAGCAGTGAAGGGACAGGGGTCACCGGGGAGCTGTTTTTT
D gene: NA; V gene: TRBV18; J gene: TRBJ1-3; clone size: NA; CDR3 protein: CASSPGGTGNTIYF; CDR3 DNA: TGTGCCAGCTCACCGGGAGGAACAGGAAACACCATATATTTT
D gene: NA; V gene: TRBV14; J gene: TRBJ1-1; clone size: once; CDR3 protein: CASSQMRQSNTEAFF; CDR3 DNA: TGTGCCAGCAGCCAAATGCGCCAGAGTAACACTGAAGCTTTCTTT
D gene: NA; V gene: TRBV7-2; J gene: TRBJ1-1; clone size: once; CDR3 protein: CASTPGTANTEAFF; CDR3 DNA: TGTGCCAGCACCCCCGGGACGGCGAACACTGAAGCTTTCTTT
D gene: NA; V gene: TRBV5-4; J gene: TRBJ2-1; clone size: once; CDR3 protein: CASSFQPIFEQFF; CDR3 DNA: TGTGCCAGCAGCTTTCAACCGATTTTTGAGCAGTTCTTC
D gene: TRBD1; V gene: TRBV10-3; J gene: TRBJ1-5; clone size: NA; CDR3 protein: CAIKGTADSNQPQHF; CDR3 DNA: TGTGCCATCAAGGGGACAGCCGATAGCAATCAGCCCCAGCATTTT
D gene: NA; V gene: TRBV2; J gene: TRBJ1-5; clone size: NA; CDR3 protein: CASSREDNQPQHF; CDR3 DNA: TGTGCCAGCAGCAGGGAGGACAATCAGCCCCAGCATTTT
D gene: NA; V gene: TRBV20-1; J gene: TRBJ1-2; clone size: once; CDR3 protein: CSHQGLSGYTF; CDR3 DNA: TGCAGTCACCAGGGTTTGAGTGGCTACACCTTC
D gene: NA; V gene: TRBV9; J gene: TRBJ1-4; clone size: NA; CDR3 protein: CASAQATNEKLFF; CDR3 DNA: TGTGCCAGCGCCCAGGCAACTAATGAAAAACTGTTTTTT
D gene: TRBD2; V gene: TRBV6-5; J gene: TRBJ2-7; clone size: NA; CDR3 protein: CASSRGTSGRNEQYF; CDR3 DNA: TGTGCCAGCAGTCGAGGGACTAGCGGTAGGAACGAGCAGTACTTC
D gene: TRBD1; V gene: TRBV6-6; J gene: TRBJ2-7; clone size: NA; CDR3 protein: CASSYPPGQGVHEQYF; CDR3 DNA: TGTGCCAGCAGTTACCCGCCGGGACAGGGTGTCCACGAGCAGTACTTC
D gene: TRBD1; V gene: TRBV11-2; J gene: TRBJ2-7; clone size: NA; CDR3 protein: CASSLQRQGRSYEQYF; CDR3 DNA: TGTGCCAGCAGCTTACAGAGACAGGGGCGATCCTACGAGCAGTACTTC
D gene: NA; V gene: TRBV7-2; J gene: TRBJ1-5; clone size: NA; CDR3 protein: CASSPNGRGESNQPQHF; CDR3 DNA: TGTGCCAGCAGCCCGAACGGGCGGGGGGAAAGCAATCAGCCCCAGCATTTT
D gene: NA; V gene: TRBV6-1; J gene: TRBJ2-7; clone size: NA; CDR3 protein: CASSGRDEQYF; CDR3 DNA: TGTGCCAGCAGTGGAAGGGACGAGCAGTACTTC
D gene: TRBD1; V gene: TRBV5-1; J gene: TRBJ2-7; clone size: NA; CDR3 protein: CASSPQGTGEQYF; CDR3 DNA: TGCGCCAGCAGCCCTCAAGGGACAGGTGAGCAGTACTTC
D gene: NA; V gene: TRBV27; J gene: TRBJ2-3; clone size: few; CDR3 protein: CASTLALTDTQYF; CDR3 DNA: TGTGCCAGCACCCTTGCTTTAACAGATACGCAGTATTTT
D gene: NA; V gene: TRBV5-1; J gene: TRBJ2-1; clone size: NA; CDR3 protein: CASSSGGLALFYNEQFF; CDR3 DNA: TGCGCCAGCAGCTCAGGCGGACTGGCCCTGTTCTACAATGAGCAGTTCTTC
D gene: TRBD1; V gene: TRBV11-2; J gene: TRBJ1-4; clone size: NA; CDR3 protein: CASSAGTAATNEKLFF; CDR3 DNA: TGTGCCAGCAGCGCAGGGACAGCCGCAACTAATGAAAAACTGTTTTTT
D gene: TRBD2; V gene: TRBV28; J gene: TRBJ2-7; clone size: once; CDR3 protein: CASRTSGRSAYEQYF; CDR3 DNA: TGTGCCAGCAGGACTAGCGGGAGATCGGCATACGAGCAGTACTTC
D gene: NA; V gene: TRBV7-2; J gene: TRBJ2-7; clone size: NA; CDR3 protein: CASSLGGRGVPYEQYF; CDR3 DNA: TGTGCCAGCAGCTTAGGGGGACGAGGCGTCCCCTACGAGCAGTACTTC
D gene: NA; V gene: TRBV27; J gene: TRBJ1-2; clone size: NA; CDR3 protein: CASSPGYERYTF; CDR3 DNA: TGTGCCAGCAGTCCCGGATATGAGCGCTACACCTTC
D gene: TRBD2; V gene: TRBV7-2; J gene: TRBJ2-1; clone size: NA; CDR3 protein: CASSPAGRNNEQFF; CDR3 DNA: TGTGCCAGCAGCCCAGCGGGGCGGAACAATGAGCAGTTCTTC
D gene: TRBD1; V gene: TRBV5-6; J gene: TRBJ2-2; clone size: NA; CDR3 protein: CASSLRDRETGELFF; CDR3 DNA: TGTGCCAGCAGCTTGAGGGACAGGGAAACCGGGGAGCTGTTTTTT
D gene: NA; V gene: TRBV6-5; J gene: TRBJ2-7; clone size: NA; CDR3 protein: CASSYSWPNYEQYF; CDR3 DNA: TGTGCCAGCAGTTACTCCTGGCCGAATTACGAGCAGTACTTC
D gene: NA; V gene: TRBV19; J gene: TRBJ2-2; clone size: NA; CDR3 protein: CASSTGTNTGELFF; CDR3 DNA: TGTGCCAGTAGTACAGGGACGAACACCGGGGAGCTGTTTTTT
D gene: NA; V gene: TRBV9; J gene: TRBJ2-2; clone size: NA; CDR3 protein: CASSPRPAGDTGELFF; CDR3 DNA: TGTGCCAGCAGTCCAAGGCCGGCAGGAGACACCGGGGAGCTGTTTTTT
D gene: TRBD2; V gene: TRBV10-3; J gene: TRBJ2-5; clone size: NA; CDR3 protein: CAISDSLAGMQETQYF; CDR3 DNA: TGTGCCATCAGTGATTCACTAGCGGGGATGCAAGAGACCCAGTACTTC